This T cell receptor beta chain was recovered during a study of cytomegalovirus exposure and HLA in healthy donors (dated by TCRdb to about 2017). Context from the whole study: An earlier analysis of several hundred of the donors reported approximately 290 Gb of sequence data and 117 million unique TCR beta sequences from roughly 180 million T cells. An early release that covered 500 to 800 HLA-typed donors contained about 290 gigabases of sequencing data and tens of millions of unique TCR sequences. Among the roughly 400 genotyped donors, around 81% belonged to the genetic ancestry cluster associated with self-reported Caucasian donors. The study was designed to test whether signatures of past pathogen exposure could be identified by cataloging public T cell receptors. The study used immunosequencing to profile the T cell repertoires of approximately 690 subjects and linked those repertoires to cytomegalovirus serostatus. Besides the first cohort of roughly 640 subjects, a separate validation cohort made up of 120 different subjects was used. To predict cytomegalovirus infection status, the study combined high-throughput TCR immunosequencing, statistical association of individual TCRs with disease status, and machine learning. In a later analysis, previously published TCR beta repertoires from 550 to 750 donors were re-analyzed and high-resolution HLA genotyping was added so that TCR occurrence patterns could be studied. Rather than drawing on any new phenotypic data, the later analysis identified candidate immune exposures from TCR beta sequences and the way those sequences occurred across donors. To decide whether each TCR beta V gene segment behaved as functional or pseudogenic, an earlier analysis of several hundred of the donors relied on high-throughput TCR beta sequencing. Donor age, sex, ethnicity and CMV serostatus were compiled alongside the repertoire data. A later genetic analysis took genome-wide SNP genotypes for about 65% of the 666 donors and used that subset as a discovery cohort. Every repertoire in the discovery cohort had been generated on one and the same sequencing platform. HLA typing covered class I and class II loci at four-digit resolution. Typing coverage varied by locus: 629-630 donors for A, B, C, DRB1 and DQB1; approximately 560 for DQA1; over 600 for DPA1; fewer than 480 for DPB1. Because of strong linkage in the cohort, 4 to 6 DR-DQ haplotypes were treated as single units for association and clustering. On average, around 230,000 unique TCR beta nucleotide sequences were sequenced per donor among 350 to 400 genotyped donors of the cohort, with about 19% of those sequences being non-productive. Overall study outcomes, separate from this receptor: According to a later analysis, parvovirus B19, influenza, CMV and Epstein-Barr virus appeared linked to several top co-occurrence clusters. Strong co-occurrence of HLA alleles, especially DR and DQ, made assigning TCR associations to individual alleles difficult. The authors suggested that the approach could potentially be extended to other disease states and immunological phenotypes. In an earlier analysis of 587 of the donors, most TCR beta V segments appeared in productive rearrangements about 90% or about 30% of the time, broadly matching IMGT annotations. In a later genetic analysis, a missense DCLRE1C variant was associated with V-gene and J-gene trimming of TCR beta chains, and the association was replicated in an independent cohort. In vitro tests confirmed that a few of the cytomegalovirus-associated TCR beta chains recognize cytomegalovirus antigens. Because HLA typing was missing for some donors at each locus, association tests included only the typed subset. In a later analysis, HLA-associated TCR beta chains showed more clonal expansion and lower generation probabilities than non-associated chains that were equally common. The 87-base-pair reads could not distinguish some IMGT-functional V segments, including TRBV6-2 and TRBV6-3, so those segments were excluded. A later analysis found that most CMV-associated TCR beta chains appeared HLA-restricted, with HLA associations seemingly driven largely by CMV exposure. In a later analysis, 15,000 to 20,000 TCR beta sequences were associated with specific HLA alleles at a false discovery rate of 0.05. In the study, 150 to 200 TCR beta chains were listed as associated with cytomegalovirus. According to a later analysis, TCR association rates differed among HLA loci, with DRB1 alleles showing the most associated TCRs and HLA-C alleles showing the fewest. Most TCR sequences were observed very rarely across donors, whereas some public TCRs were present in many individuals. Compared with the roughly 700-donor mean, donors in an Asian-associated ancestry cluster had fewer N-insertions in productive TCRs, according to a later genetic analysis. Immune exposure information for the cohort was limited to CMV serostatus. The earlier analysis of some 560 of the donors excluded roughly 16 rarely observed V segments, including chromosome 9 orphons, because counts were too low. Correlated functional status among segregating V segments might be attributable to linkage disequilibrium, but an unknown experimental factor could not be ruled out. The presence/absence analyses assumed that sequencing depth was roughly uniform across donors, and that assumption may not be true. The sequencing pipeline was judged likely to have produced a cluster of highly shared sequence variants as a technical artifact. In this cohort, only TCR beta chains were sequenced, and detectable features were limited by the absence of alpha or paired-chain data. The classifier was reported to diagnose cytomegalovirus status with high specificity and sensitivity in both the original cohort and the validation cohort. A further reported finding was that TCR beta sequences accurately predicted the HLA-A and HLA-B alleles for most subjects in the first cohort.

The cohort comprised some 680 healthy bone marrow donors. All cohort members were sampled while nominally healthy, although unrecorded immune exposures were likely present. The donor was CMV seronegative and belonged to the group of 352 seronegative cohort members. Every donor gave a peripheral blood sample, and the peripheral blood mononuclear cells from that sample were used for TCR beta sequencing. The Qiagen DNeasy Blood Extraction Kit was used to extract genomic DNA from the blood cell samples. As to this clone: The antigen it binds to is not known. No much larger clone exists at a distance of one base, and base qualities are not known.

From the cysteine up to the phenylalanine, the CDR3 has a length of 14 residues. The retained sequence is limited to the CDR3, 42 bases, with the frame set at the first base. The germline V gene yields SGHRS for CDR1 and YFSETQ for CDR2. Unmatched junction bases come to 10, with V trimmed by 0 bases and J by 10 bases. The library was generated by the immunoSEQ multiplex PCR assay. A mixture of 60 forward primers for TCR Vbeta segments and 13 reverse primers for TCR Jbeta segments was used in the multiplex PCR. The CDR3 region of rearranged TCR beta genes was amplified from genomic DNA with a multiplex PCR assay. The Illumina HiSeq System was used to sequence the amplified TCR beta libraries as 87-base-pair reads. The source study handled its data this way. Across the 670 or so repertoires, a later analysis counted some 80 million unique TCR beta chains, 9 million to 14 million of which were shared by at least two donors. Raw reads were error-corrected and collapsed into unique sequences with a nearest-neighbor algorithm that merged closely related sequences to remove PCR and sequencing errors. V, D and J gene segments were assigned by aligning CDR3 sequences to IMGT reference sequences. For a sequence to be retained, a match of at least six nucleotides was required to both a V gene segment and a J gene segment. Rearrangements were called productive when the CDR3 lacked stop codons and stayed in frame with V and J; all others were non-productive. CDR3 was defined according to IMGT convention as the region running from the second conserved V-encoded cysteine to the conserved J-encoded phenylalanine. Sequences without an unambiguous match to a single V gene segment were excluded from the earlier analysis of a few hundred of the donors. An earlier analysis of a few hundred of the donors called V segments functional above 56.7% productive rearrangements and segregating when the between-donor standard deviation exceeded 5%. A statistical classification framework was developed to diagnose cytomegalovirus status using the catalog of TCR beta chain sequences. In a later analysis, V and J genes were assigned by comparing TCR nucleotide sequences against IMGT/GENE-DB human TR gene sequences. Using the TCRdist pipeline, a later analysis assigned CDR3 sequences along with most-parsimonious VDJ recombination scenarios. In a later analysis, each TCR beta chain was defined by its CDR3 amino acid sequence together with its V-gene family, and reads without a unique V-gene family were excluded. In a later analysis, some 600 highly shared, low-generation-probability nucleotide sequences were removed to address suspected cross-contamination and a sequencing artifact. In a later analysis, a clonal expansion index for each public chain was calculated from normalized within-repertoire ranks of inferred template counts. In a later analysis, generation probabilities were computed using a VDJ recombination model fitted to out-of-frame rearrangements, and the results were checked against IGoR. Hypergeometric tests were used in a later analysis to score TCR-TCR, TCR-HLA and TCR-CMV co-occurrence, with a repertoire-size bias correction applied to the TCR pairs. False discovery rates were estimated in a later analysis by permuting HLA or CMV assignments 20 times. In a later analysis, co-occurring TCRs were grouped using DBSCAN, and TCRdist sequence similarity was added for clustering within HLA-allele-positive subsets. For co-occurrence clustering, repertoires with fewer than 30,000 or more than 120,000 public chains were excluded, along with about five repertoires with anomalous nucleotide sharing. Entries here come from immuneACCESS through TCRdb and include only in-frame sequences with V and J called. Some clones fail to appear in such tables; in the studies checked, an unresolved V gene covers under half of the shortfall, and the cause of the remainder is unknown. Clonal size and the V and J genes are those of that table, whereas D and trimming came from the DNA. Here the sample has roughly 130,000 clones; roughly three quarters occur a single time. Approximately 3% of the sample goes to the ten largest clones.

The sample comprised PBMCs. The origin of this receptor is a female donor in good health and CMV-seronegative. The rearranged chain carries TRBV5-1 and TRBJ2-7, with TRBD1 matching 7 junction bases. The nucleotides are TGCGCCAGCAGCTTGGGGACAGGCGAAGATCCCCAGTACTTC. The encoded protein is CASSLGTGEDPQYF. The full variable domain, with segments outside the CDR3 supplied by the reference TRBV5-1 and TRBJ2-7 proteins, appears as KAGVTQTPRYLIKTRGQQVTLSCSPISGHRSVSWYQQTPGQGLQFLFEYFSETQRNKGNFPGRFSGRQFSNSRSEMNVSTLELGDSALYLCASSLGTGEDPQYFGPGTRLTVT.